This T cell receptor beta chain was recorded in a study of blood T cells in healthy people across ages (dated by TCRdb to about 2015). Concerning the study at large: Template switching captured roughly one uniquely barcoded TCR beta cDNA molecule per two T cells in model experiments. Using deep sequencing normalized with unique cDNA molecular identifiers, the study measured how TCR beta repertoire diversity changes with age. The donors were split into four age groups: young (average around 15 years), middle-aged (about 40), aged (more than 60) and long-lived (over 75). To avoid experimental bias, donors of different ages were randomly spread across the sequencing lanes. Using the same blood draw, the study looked at two additional independent replicas of 1 million unique cDNA reads for two donors, one aged 18 to 30 and the other aged 80 or older.

This clonotype has more than one count but fewer than ten. No cognate antigen has been identified for it. No much larger clonotype is one base removed from it; base qualities were not supplied. Counted from cysteine to phenylalanine, this CDR3 has 17 amino acids. CDR3 DNA is the only sequence kept; it has 51 bases, read in frame from the first base. Trimming removed 0 bases from V and 4 bases from J; the gene matches leave 10 bases unexplained. CDR1 and CDR2 were assigned from the germline V gene as ENHRY and SYGVKD. Donors were 39 systemically healthy Caucasian individuals from Russia aged 6 to 90 years. Each donor gave ten milliliters of peripheral blood, collected into EDTA-treated Vacutainer tubes. Ficoll-Paque density-gradient centrifugation was used to isolate PBMCs, with at least 7 million obtained per sample. Trizol reagent was used to extract total RNA from the PBMCs, yielding at least 6 micrograms per sample. For every donor, an aliquot of PBMCs went through flow cytometry to measure the percentages of naive CD45RAhigh/CD27high T cells.

Library preparation used 5' RACE. A second PCR of roughly 7 to 11 cycles was performed with a sample-barcoded 5' primer and a J-beta primer mix. A template-switch 5' adaptor carrying 12 random nucleotides introduced a unique molecular identifier onto each TCR beta cDNA molecule. Each sample yielded at least 2.5 million CDR3-containing paired-end reads. The Mint cDNA synthesis kit, primed by a TRBC-specific oligonucleotide, was used to synthesize first-strand cDNA from all RNA. After uracil-DNA glycosylase treatment, a first 18-cycle PCR used universal primers M1SS and BC2_uni_R on all cDNA. The authors processed their data as follows. Normalization of each sample was performed by random selection of 1 million high-quality reads, each carrying a distinct molecular identifier. Instead of being binned into consensus sequences, reads with shared molecular identifiers were discarded. MiTCR, with a Q25 quality threshold and the strictest error-elimination algorithm, was used for CDR3 identification, clonotype clustering and error correction. A nonparametric unseen species model using Euler transformation provided a lower-bound estimate of total TCR beta diversity. TCRdb took the public reads, trimmed them with fastp at Q25, ran MiXCR for clone calling and kept in-frame beta chains. Rows matching on CDR3 protein sequence are summarized as one entry with the most common DNA and genes. The V and J calls, along with clone size, are taken from TCRdb and not from the paper's own processing. In this sample the table shows fewer than 2 million distinct CDR3 sequences, about two fifths of which occur a single time. Around 23% of the sample is taken by the ten largest.

Results and caveats for the whole study, not just this receptor: Since profiling was done on bulk unsorted PBMCs, naive and antigen-experienced compartments could not be conclusively compared. There was a strong correlation between observed TCR beta diversity and the percentage of naive T cells measured by flow cytometry. Donor CMV infection status was unknown, potentially confounding age-related changes in expanded clonotypes. As age increased, observed TCR beta diversity per million T cells dropped in a roughly linear way, and a significant reduction was already evident by age roughly 40. Estimates of total diversity based on one million sequenced T cells were regarded as lower bounds and as underestimates. Compared with the aged group, the long-lived group had more naive CD4+ T cells, fewer expanded clones and increased TCR diversity, a pattern suggesting age selection.

This receptor was identified in a human donor in good health. The sequence is built from TRBV10-3 and TRBJ1-2; 8 of the junction bases match TRBD1. Sequenced material: blood. In nucleotide form, the sequence is TGTGCCATCAGTGAGTCCTCAGCGACCGGGACAGGCTATGGCTACACCTTC. Translation gives CAISESSATGTGYGYTF.